This TCR beta chain stems from a study of human T cells and chemical hapten exposure. TCRdb used MiXCR to reprocess the RACE reads, holding one entry per CDR3 protein. The sample has around 300,000 distinct CDR3 sequences, 6% to 8.5% seen once. This clonotype occurred many times. Specified time point: patch test 1, 2 weeks after DPC sensitization. The sample's treatment: therapeutic diphenylcyclopropenone sensitization with weekly scalp DPC. Blood, whole and unfractionated, served as the source for total RNA extraction. The CDR3 loop spans 14 amino acids. V was trimmed by 1 base and J by 3 bases, leaving 9 bases between them. Germline-derived CDR1 and CDR2 are SQVTM and ANQGSEA.

The receptor comes from a woman aged 18-35 years with alopecia areata. Some clones in this sample may be carry-over from other donors' samples. Sequences were derived from whole blood, sampled in connection with sensitization to the hapten diphenylcyclopropenone (DPC). This chain joins TRBV29-1 and TRBJ2-2; D unclear. CDR3 coding DNA: TGCAGCGTTGAAGGTGATAGACACACCGGGGAGCTGTTTTTT. Amino acids: CSVEGDRHTGELFF.